This T cell receptor beta chain was found in a study of technical replicates of blood from several donors. With 0 bases clipped from V and 2 bases from J, the junction kept 6 bases outside the gene matches. Germline CDR1 reads LGHNA; CDR2 reads YNFKEQ. This CDR3 is 18 amino acids long. Assay used: immunoSEQ multiplex PCR; TCRdb lists only in-frame clones, some missing. The table lists 64,000 or so clones, approximately 86% of them singletons. Sample: PBMCs. The sequence was collected from a human donor in good health. Some clones in this sample may be carry-over from other donors' samples. The chain joins TRBV4-2 to TRBJ2-2; 10 positions agree with TRBD2. CDR3 residues: CASSQEAIAGGNTGELFF. The CDR3 coding sequence is TGTGCCAGCAGCCAAGAGGCGATAGCGGGGGGAAACACCGGGGAGCTGTTTTTT.